These 27 T cell receptor beta chains share one sample of origin, sequenced in a study of beta chain features in type 1 diabetes (dated by TCRdb to the late 2010s). The antigens of these receptors remain unknown. The library relied on the immunoSEQ multiplex PCR assay. The entire amount of isolated RNA was reverse transcribed using the High Capacity cDNA Reverse Transcription Kit, so the sequenced TCRB transcripts were expressed ones. In its TCRdb copy, this immuneACCESS table keeps in-frame sequences only and misses some clones. Where compared with another copy, unresolved V genes explain less than half of these, and the others have no known cause. The sample table lists hundreds of thousands of clones, 11% to 15% of them with a count of one. Approximately 0.042% of the sample comes from the top ten. Broader findings and caveats from the paper: A moderate but significant shortening of TCRB CDR3 length was observed in type 1 diabetes patients in all four CD4+ subsets.

Sequenced material: naive CD4+ T cells from blood. What the cell subset or site label conveys for this sample: true naive CD4+ T cells. Receptors originate from a man between 18 and 35 years old with type 1 diabetes.

V gene TRBV7-2 combines with J gene TRBJ1-2, with D possibly matching TRBD1 (5 bases). The V gene's germline CDR1 is SGHTA and CDR2 FQGNSA. V lost 5 bases and J lost 7, with 20 bases in between. The CDR3 contains 15 residues. As DNA, the CDR3 is TGTGCCAGCAGCCTCGGGACGAGCCTACAAGGTGGCTACACCTTC. Translating it yields CASSLGTSLQGGYTF.

The chain joins TRBV6-5 to TRBJ2-7; D possibly corresponds to TRBD1 (6 bases). The CDR3 is made up of 13 amino acids. Trimming took 6 bases from V and 2 from J, leaving 11 bases between them. Germline V CDR1 and CDR2: MNHEY, SVGAGI. This CDR3 is CASSRDTTYEQYF. CDR3 nucleotides: TGTGCCAGCAGCAGGGACACTACCTACGAGCAGTACTTC.

In its sample, this clone was seen a few times. The V gene is TRBV18, the J gene TRBJ2-3, with a weak D call TRBD2 (6 bases). Germline CDR1 KGHSH, CDR2 LQKENI. V lost 3 bases and J lost 2, with 24 bases in between. This CDR3 comprises 19 residues. CDR3 protein: CASSPYLSAGGGVTDTQYF. The CDR3 DNA is TGTGCCAGCTCACCTTATTTGTCGGCCGGCGGCGGGGTCACAGATACGCAGTATTTT.

This clone turned up a few times. Other DNA sequences in this specimen translate into the identical CDR3. V is TRBV5-6 and J is TRBJ1-1; D is possibly TRBD1 (6 bases). This CDR3 comprises 13 residues. In germline, CDR1 is SGHDT, CDR2 YYEEEE. Trimming removed 0 bases at V and 4 bases at J, with 7 bases between. The DNA of the CDR3 is TGTGCCAGCAGCTTGGACAGGGTCACTGAAGCTTTCTTT. Its translation: CASSLDRVTEAFF.

Concerning this clone itself: The same CDR3 can be traced to other DNA sequences in this sample. The gene calls are TRBV30 and TRBJ2-6; D assignment may be TRBD1 or TRBD2 (5 bases each). Germline V gene sequence: CDR1 GTSNPN, CDR2 SVGIG (reference sequence). The CDR3 spans 15 residues. V was pared by 2 bases and J by 4 bases, with 12 bases between. The CDR3 DNA reads TGTGCCTGGAGTACGGGGACGTCGGGGGCCAACGTCCTGACTTTC. Translating gives CAWSTGTSGANVLTF.

This clone was seen more than once but under ten times. The chain is built from TRBV7-6 and TRBJ2-2; 9 positions match TRBD1. The CDR3 loop spans 14 amino acids. Germline values: CDR1 SGHVS, CDR2 FNYEAQ. The trim removed 5 bases at V and 6 bases at J, leaving 4 bases unmatched. CDR3 coding DNA: TGTGCCAGCAGCACGGGACAGGGCGCCGGGGAGCTGTTTTTT. It codes for CASSTGQGAGELFF.

This clone was seen a few times. The chain combines TRBV2 with TRBJ2-5; 8 bases are a match to TRBD1. There are 14 residues in the CDR3. Germline lookup yields CDR1 SNHLY and CDR2 FYNNEI. J was trimmed by 1 base and V by 10 bases; bases with no gene match: 8. CDR3 DNA sequence: TGTGCCATGTCGACGGGGACAGGCCAAGAGACCCAGTACTTC. Its translation is CAMSTGTGQETQYF.

The chain has TRBV14 and TRBJ2-2, with unresolved D. Trimming stripped 4 bases from V and 3 bases from J, with 12 bases between. The germline V gene has CDR1 SGHDN and CDR2 FVKESK. The CDR3 has 15 residues. In DNA form, the CDR3 reads TGTGCCAGCAGCCCGTCGGGTCAATACACCGGGGAGCTGTTTTTT. Its protein product is CASSPSGQYTGELFF.

This clone has more than one count but fewer than ten. The rearrangement links TRBV5-6 to TRBJ2-5; D remains unclear. This CDR3 is 12 amino acids long. V was shortened by 0 bases and J by 7 bases, with 7 bases between the two germline ends. Germline V gene data show CDR1 as SGHDT and CDR2 as YYEEEE. CDR3 amino acids: CASSLASRTQYF. The DNA for the CDR3 is TGTGCCAGCAGCTTGGCCAGTCGGACCCAGTACTTC.

The chain combines TRBV2 with TRBJ2-7; D is possibly TRBD2 (5 bases). Germline CDR1 and CDR2: SNHLY and FYNNEI. With 4 bases removed from V and 0 bases from J, the gap between germline ends came to 13 bases. CDR3 length equals 15 residues. CDR3 amino acids: CASSVESRGSYEQYF. The DNA of the CDR3 is TGTGCCAGCAGTGTCGAGTCCCGGGGCTCCTACGAGCAGTACTTC.

This clone was recorded a few times. The chain joins TRBV7-2 to TRBJ2-2; D is undetermined. The CDR3 covers 16 residues. CDR1 is SGHTA and CDR2 is FQGNSA in the germline V gene. The V end lost 0 bases, the J end lost 0 bases, and 8 bases lay between the germline ends. The CDR3 coding sequence is TGTGCCAGCAGCTTAGCGAGCCGTGCGAACACCGGGGAGCTGTTTTTT. Translating gives CASSLASRANTGELFF.

The rearrangement links TRBV30 to TRBJ2-3, with D uncertain. This CDR3 contains 14 residues. Germline V lookup: CDR1 GTSNPN, CDR2 SVGIG (reference sequence). V lost 5 bases and J 1 base, leaving 13 bases between the germline ends. CDR3 bases: TGTGCCTGGGACCTTACGGGTGGCACAGATACGCAGTATTTT. The encoded protein is CAWDLTGGTDTQYF.

This clone appeared a few times. This sequence joins TRBV7-9 and TRBJ2-3; no clear D gene. V was clipped by 2 bases and J by 1 base, with 10 bases between them. This CDR3 region has 15 residues. Germline CDR1 SEHNR, CDR2 FQNEAQ (reference sequence). The CDR3 spells CASSLWMSRTDTQYF. CDR3 DNA sequence: TGTGCCAGCAGCTTATGGATGTCCCGCACAGATACGCAGTATTTT.

The rearrangement uses TRBV2 and TRBJ1-1; 7 nucleotides align to TRBD1. Unmatched junction bases numbered 11, after V lost 7 bases and J lost 3 bases. Germline-derived CDR1 and CDR2 are SNHLY and FYNNEI. The CDR3 contains 15 residues. CDR3 in DNA: TGTGCCAGCACCGCAGAGGGGGCAGGGGACACTGAAGCTTTCTTT. Translation gives CASTAEGAGDTEAFF.

This chain connects TRBV30 to TRBJ2-7; the D gene could be TRBD1 or TRBD2 (5 bases each). The CDR3 has 12 amino acids. Germline-derived CDR1 and CDR2 are GTSNPN and SVGIG (reference sequence). Trimming shortened V by 5 bases and J by 6 bases, and 14 bases separated the two germline ends. CDR3 coding DNA: TGTGCCTGGGACAACCCAGGGAGCGAGCAGTACTTC. Residues: CAWDNPGSEQYF. Full variable domain (rest looked up from reference TRBV30 and TRBJ2-7): SQTIHQWPATLVQPVGSPLSLECTVEGTSNPNLYWYRQAAGRGLQLLFYSVGIGQISSEVPQNLSASRPQDRQFILSSKKLLLSDSGFYLCAWDNPGSEQYFGPGTRLTVT.

This clone was seen a handful of times. The gene calls are TRBV27 and TRBJ2-3; weak D call: TRBD1 (6 bases). Germline CDR1 reads MNHEY; CDR2 reads SMNVEV (reference sequence). Trimming cost V 6 bases and J 8 bases, with 27 bases left between them. This CDR3 is built from 17 residues. CDR3 DNA: TGTGCCAGCAGCAGTCTAGGGGGTGGAGACGATTGGGGTACGCAGTATTTT. It codes for CASSSLGGGDDWGTQYF.

This clone was seen a handful of times. The chain links TRBV30 to TRBJ1-2; perhaps TRBD1 as D (5 bases). Per the germline V gene, CDR1 is GTSNPN and CDR2 is SVGIG (reference sequence). The germline V and J ends were trimmed by 1 base and 7 bases, with 7 bases remaining between them. The CDR3 sequence is 11 residues long. In nucleotides, the CDR3 is TGTGCCTGGAGTGCAGGGAGTGGCTACACCTTC. Translation: CAWSAGSGYTF.

The gene calls are TRBV5-1 and TRBJ2-2; 14 bases map to TRBD2. This CDR3 is 19 amino acids long. In germline, CDR1 is SGHRS, CDR2 YFSETQ. Trimming took 3 bases from V and 4 from J; bases not matched to a gene: 11. As DNA, the CDR3 is TGCGCCAGCAGCTCGAGGGGACTAGCGGGAGATGGGAGCACCGGGGAGCTGTTTTTT. This sequence encodes CASSSRGLAGDGSTGELFF.

This clone was detected ten times or more. J is TRBJ2-3 and V is TRBV28; D tentatively reads TRBD1 or TRBD2 (5 bases each). Germline loops: CDR1 MDHEN, CDR2 SYDVKM. V lost 8 bases, J lost 0 bases, and 6 bases lay in between. The CDR3 runs to 12 residues. Here the CDR3 reads CASGGSTDTQYF. Here the CDR3 DNA reads TGTGCCAGCGGGGGTAGCACAGATACGCAGTATTTT.

The gene calls are TRBV7-9 and TRBJ2-5; D is uncertain. Trimming stripped 5 bases from V and 7 bases from J, with 14 bases between. The CDR3 has 13 residues. Per germline, CDR1 SEHNR and CDR2 FQNEAQ (reference sequence). CDR3 sequence: CASSHGSVGTQYF. CDR3 in DNA: TGTGCCAGCAGCCACGGGTCCGTAGGGACCCAGTACTTC.

The chain links TRBV7-2 to TRBJ2-3; 11 nucleotides match TRBD2. This CDR3 has 16 amino acids. V shed 5 bases, J shed 1 base, and the junction held 5 bases outside the gene matches. Germline assignment: CDR1 SGHTA and CDR2 FQGNSA. DNA for the CDR3: TGTGCCAGCAGCCGCACTAGCGGGGGCCGCACAGATACGCAGTATTTT. Its translation is CASSRTSGGRTDTQYF.

The J gene is TRBJ2-5, the V gene TRBV2, with 8 bases lining up with TRBD1. Germline V gene lookup returns CDR1 SNHLY and CDR2 FYNNEI. There are 15 residues in the CDR3. The V segment lost 6 bases and the J segment 5 bases; nucleotides outside the gene matches: 11. Written as DNA, the CDR3 is TGTGCCAGCAGCCCAAACCGACAGGGGAGGGAGACCCAGTACTTC. Its translation: CASSPNRQGRETQYF.

V usage is TRBV5-6 and J usage is TRBJ1-1; D gene uncertain. The CDR3 covers 16 residues. Germline V gene lookup returns CDR1 SGHDT and CDR2 YYEEEE. V dropped 0 bases and J dropped 1 base, with 13 bases sitting between them. Here the CDR3 reads CASSLGPQATNTEAFF. In DNA form, the CDR3 reads TGTGCCAGCAGCTTGGGGCCGCAGGCCACGAACACTGAAGCTTTCTTT. Full variable domain (outside the CDR3, taken from reference TRBV5-6 and TRBJ1-1): DAGVTQSPTHLIKTRGQQVTLRCSPKSGHDTVSWYQQALGQGPQFIFQYYEEEERQRGNFPDRFSGHQFPNYSSELNVNALLLGDSALYLCASSLGPQATNTEAFFGQGTRLTVV.

The chain has TRBV5-1 and TRBJ2-1, with D possibly being TRBD2 (5 bases). Trimming cost V 4 bases and J 4 bases, with 15 bases left between them. The CDR3 loop spans 15 amino acids. CDR1 and CDR2 from the germline V gene are SGHRS and YFSETQ. CDR3 loop: CASSGGSTLYNEQFF. As DNA, the CDR3 is TGCGCCAGCAGCGGCGGGTCAACGCTGTACAATGAGCAGTTCTTC.

This clone was observed a handful of times. The chain links TRBV30 to TRBJ2-1, with D maybe TRBD1 (6 bases). Trimming pared 3 bases from V and 9 bases from J, leaving 12 bases between. CDR3 size: 12 residues. The V gene's germline CDR1 is GTSNPN and CDR2 SVGIG (reference sequence). CDR3 nucleotide sequence: TGTGCCTGGAGGGCCCAGGACAGTGAGCAGTTCTTC. It codes for CAWRAQDSEQFF.

In this sample, this clone turned up a few times. The rearrangement uses TRBV7-6 and TRBJ2-5, with a weak D call TRBD1 (5 bases). Trimming removed 6 bases from V and 1 base from J, with 12 bases in between. The germline V gene encodes CDR1 SGHVS and CDR2 FNYEAQ. The CDR3 is made up of 14 amino acids. As DNA, the CDR3 is TGTGCCAGCAGAGCCGCTAGGGGCCAAGAGACCCAGTACTTC. It is translated as CASRAARGQETQYF.

Only a few counts were recorded for this clone. The same CDR3 arises from other DNA sequences in this sample as well. The chain has TRBV30 and TRBJ2-5; possible D gene TRBD2, 5 bases. The CDR3 sequence is 13 residues long. Germline V lookup: CDR1 GTSNPN, CDR2 SVGIG (reference sequence). With 3 bases removed from V and 2 bases from J, the gap between germline ends came to 10 bases. CDR3 residues: CAWSGVLQETQYF. The CDR3 coding sequence is TGTGCCTGGAGCGGGGTTCTACAAGAGACCCAGTACTTC.